This entry lists 7 T cell receptor beta chains sequenced from one sample in a study of identical twins (dated by TCRdb to the mid-2010s). The library relied on 5' RACE. Sequencing was carried out with an Illumina HiSeq 2000. The raw public data were reprocessed by TCRdb itself: fastp quality trimming at Q25, MiXCR clonotype calling, in-frame beta chains only. Duplicate CDR3 protein sequences are folded into a single record with the most common DNA and genes. The sample profile shows 420,000 or so distinct CDR3 sequences; approximately 18% of them were found once. The top ten clonotypes cover around 12% of the sample. Input material: naive T cells sorted from blood. Reading the label with the study, this specimen's cell subset or site is: cells isolated with a human naive T-cell isolation kit. These receptors all come from a man in his forties or fifties in good health.

This clonotype was seen ten or more times. The chain combines TRBV29-1 with TRBJ2-3; 10 nucleotides agree with TRBD1. CDR1 and CDR2 (germline): SQVTM, ANQGSEA. The CDR3 consists of 14 residues. The J segment lost 3 bases and the V segment lost 8 bases, leaving 8 bases of the junction unmatched. In DNA, the CDR3 is TGCAGCACCTCGACAGGGGGCGGGACAGATACGCAGTATTTT. Its protein product is CSTSTGGGTDTQYF.

This clonotype showed up just a few times. The J gene is TRBJ1-5, the V gene TRBV6-2 or TRBV6-3, with D uncertain. V was trimmed by 5 bases and J by 1 base, leaving 12 bases between them. Germline V lookup: CDR1 MNHEY, CDR2 SVGEGT. The CDR3 length is 15 residues. CDR3 region: CASSRHIDSNQPQHF. The CDR3 nucleotides are TGTGCCAGCAGTCGCCACATCGACAGCAATCAGCCCCAGCATTTT.

This clonotype was counted many times. The V call is TRBV12-3 or TRBV12-4, the J call TRBJ2-3; TRBD2 matches 9 bases. The CDR3 spans 19 residues. With 6 bases clipped from V and 5 bases from J, the junction kept 21 bases outside the gene matches. CDR3 in amino acids: CASSHLGLAGPPWGDTQYF. CDR3 in DNA: TGTGCCAGCAGCCACCTGGGCCTAGCGGGGCCCCCGTGGGGAGATACGCAGTATTTT.

This clonotype has more than one count but fewer than ten. The chain combines TRBV10-3 with TRBJ1-1, with TRBD1 matching 7 bases. CDR1 is ENHRY, CDR2 SYGVKD, per germline. The CDR3 covers 15 residues. V gave up 4 bases and J gave up 0 bases; unmatched junction bases: 5. The CDR3 DNA sequence: TGTGCCATCAGTGCCGGGGACAGCTTGAACACTGAAGCTTTCTTT. It translates to CAISAGDSLNTEAFF.

The sample holds a few counts of this clonotype. This chain uses TRBV5-6 with TRBJ2-7, with TRBD1 matching 7 bases. The CDR3 sequence is 15 residues long. Losses at the gene ends were 5 bases for V and 0 bases for J; bases not matched to a gene: 8. CDR1 is SGHDT and CDR2 is YYEEEE in the germline V gene. The DNA for the CDR3 is TGTGCCAGCAGAACCGGACAGGATCGCTCCTACGAGCAGTACTTC. It yields the protein CASRTGQDRSYEQYF.

A remark on this clonotype: A much larger clone lies a single base off, so this may be a read error. The rearrangement uses TRBV9 and TRBJ2-3; no reliable D call. The CDR3 covers 14 residues. The V gene's germline CDR1 is SGDLS and CDR2 YYNGEE. The germline V and J ends were trimmed by 0 bases and 0 bases, with 5 bases remaining between them. The CDR3 nucleotides are TGTGCCAGCAGCGTAGGGAGTAGCACAGATACGCAGTATTTT. Amino acid sequence: CASSVGSSTDTQYF.

This clonotype was counted a few times. The chain combines TRBV18 with TRBJ1-5; maybe TRBD1 (6 bases). The V gene lost 4 bases and the J gene lost 2 bases, with 15 bases spanning the gap. This CDR3 region has 16 residues. Germline CDR1 and CDR2: KGHSH and LQKENI. The CDR3: CASSRTTGRGNQPQHF. Written as DNA, the CDR3 is TGTGCCAGCTCACGCACTACAGGGAGGGGCAATCAGCCCCAGCATTTT.